These 10 T cell receptor beta chains originate from one sample sequenced in a study of PD-L1 blockade in urothelial cancer. The time point denotes: peripheral blood 6 weeks after treatment start. Sequenced by immunoSEQ multiplex PCR; TCRdb stores in-frame clones only, minus some. The sample has roughly 29,000 clones, under 90% seen once. The specimen comprised PBMCs, sampled around atezolizumab (anti-PD-L1) treatment. These receptor sequences come from a man in his 70s with urothelial cancer.

This sequence joins TRBV6-1 and TRBJ2-7; no definite D call. The germline gives CDR1 MNHNS, CDR2 SASEGT. This CDR3 has 13 residues. Between the trimmed V and J ends, which lost 2 bases and 3 bases, there was a span of 8 bases. The chain's CDR3 is CASSEILGYEQYF. As DNA, the CDR3 is TGTGCCAGCAGTGAAATTCTAGGCTACGAGCAGTACTTC.

This clone was seen a handful of times. The chain couples TRBV19 to TRBJ1-2; a weak D match, TRBD1 (5 bases). The CDR3 consists of 13 residues. The germline V gene has CDR1 LNHDA and CDR2 SQIVND (reference sequence). Trimming removed 7 bases at V and 7 bases at J, with 16 bases between. CDR3 in amino acids: CASNPGGVLGYTF. DNA for the CDR3: TGTGCCAGTAACCCTGGGGGGGTTCTTGGCTACACCTTC.

This sequence joins TRBV9 and TRBJ2-5, with 11 nucleotides matching TRBD2. Germline V CDR1 and CDR2: SGDLS, YYNGEE. V was pared by 3 bases and J by 4 bases, with 5 bases of the junction left unmatched. The CDR3 spans 15 residues. The CDR3: CASSELAGAGETQYF. CDR3 DNA: TGTGCCAGCAGCGAACTAGCGGGGGCAGGAGAGACCCAGTACTTC.

The chain uses TRBV30 and TRBJ2-6; 10 bases line up with TRBD1. The V segment lost 0 bases and the J segment 8 bases; nucleotides outside the gene matches: 4. Germline assignment: CDR1 GTSNPN and CDR2 SVGIG (reference sequence). CDR3 size: 15 residues. CDR3 region: CAWSVGQGVTNVLTF. For the CDR3, the DNA is TGTGCCTGGAGTGTCGGACAGGGGGTAACCAACGTCCTGACTTTC.

This chain links TRBV6-5 with TRBJ2-2, with 9 nucleotides matching TRBD1. V was pared by 4 bases and J by 5 bases, with 2 bases of the junction left unmatched. CDR1 is MNHEY, CDR2 SVGAGI, per germline. This CDR3 is built from 14 residues. The CDR3 sequence is CASSLDRGTGELFF. The CDR3 coding sequence is TGTGCCAGCAGTTTGGACAGGGGAACCGGGGAGCTGTTTTTT.

V usage is TRBV6-5 and J usage is TRBJ2-5; TRBD2 matches 8 bases. Germline values: CDR1 MNHEY, CDR2 SVGAGI. The V segment lost 3 bases and the J segment 1 base; nucleotides outside the gene matches: 7. The CDR3 covers 16 residues. CDR3 loop: CASSYRPGTSQETQYF. The CDR3 bases are TGTGCCAGCAGTTATAGACCGGGGACTAGCCAAGAGACCCAGTACTTC.

The chain employs TRBV5-6 and TRBJ2-5, with 9 bases lining up with TRBD2. The CDR3 is made up of 17 amino acids. CDR1 SGHDT and CDR2 YYEEEE come from the germline V gene. The V and J ends lost 4 bases and 5 bases, in that order; junction bases with no gene match: 15. This CDR3 reads CASSHSSGGLERETQYF. CDR3 in DNA: TGTGCCAGCAGCCATAGCAGCGGGGGGCTCGAGCGGGAGACCCAGTACTTC.

The chain joins TRBV7-2 to TRBJ2-4; possible D gene TRBD2, 5 bases. The germline V gene has CDR1 SGHTA and CDR2 FQGNSA. V lost 1 base to trimming and J lost 2 bases, with 15 bases between them. The CDR3 spans 17 residues. The CDR3 DNA sequence: TGTGCCAGCAGCTTAGACGGGCCGGACGGGACCAAAAACATTCAGTACTTC. Protein: CASSLDGPDGTKNIQYF.

This clone was picked up one time. The chain recombines TRBV29-1 with TRBJ1-1; D might be TRBD1 (5 bases). The CDR3 contains 14 residues. V gave up 2 bases and J gave up 0 bases, with 10 bases separating them. Germline values: CDR1 SQVTM, CDR2 ANQGSEA. The CDR3 DNA reads TGCAGCGTTGAAAGCCCAGGGATGAACACTGAAGCTTTCTTT. Translating it yields CSVESPGMNTEAFF.

The chain combines TRBV6-1 with TRBJ2-3; TRBD2 is a possible D gene (6 bases). The ends were cut back, 7 bases at V and 2 bases at J, with 13 bases in the middle. Per germline, CDR1 MNHNS and CDR2 SASEGT. This CDR3 spans 14 amino acids. This CDR3 reads CASKSGVYTDTQYF. The CDR3 DNA reads TGTGCCAGCAAGTCGGGAGTGTACACAGATACGCAGTATTTT.